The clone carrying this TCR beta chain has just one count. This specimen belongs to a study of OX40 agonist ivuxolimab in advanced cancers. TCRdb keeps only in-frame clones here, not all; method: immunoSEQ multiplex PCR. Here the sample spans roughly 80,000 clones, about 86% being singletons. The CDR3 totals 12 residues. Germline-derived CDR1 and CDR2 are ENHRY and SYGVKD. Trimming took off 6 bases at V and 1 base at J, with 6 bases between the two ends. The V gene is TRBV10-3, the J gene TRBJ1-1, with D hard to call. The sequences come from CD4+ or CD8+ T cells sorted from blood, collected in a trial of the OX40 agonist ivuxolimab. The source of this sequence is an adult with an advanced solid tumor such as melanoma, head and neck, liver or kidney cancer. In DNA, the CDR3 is TGTGCCATCAGAACAAGGAACACTGAAGCTTTCTTT. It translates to CAIRTRNTEAFF.